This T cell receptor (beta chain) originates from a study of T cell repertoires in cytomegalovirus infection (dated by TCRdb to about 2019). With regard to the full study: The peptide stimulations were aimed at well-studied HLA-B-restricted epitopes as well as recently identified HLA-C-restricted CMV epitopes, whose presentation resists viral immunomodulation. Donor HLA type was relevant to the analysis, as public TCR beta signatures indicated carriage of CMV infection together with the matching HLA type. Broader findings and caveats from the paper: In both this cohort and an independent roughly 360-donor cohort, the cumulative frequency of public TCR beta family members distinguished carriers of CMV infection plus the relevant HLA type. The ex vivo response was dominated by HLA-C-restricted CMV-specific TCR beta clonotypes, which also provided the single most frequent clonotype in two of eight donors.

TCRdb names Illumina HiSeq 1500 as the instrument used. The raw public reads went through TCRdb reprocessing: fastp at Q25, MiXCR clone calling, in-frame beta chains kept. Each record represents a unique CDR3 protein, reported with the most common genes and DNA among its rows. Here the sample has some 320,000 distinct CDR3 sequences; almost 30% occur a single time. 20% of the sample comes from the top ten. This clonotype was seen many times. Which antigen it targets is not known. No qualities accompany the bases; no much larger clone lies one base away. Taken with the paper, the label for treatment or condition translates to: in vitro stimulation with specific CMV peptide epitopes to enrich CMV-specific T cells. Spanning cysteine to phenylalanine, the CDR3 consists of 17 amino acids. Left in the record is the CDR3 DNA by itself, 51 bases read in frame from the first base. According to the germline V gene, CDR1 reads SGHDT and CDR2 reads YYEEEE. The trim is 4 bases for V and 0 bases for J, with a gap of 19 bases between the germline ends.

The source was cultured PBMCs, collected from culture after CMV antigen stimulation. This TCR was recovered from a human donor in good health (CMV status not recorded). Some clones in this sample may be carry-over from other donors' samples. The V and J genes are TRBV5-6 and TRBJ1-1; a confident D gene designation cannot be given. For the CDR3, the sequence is CASSPVMTDALNTEAFF. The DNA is TGTGCCAGCAGCCCCGTCATGACGGACGCATTGAACACTGAAGCTTTCTTT.